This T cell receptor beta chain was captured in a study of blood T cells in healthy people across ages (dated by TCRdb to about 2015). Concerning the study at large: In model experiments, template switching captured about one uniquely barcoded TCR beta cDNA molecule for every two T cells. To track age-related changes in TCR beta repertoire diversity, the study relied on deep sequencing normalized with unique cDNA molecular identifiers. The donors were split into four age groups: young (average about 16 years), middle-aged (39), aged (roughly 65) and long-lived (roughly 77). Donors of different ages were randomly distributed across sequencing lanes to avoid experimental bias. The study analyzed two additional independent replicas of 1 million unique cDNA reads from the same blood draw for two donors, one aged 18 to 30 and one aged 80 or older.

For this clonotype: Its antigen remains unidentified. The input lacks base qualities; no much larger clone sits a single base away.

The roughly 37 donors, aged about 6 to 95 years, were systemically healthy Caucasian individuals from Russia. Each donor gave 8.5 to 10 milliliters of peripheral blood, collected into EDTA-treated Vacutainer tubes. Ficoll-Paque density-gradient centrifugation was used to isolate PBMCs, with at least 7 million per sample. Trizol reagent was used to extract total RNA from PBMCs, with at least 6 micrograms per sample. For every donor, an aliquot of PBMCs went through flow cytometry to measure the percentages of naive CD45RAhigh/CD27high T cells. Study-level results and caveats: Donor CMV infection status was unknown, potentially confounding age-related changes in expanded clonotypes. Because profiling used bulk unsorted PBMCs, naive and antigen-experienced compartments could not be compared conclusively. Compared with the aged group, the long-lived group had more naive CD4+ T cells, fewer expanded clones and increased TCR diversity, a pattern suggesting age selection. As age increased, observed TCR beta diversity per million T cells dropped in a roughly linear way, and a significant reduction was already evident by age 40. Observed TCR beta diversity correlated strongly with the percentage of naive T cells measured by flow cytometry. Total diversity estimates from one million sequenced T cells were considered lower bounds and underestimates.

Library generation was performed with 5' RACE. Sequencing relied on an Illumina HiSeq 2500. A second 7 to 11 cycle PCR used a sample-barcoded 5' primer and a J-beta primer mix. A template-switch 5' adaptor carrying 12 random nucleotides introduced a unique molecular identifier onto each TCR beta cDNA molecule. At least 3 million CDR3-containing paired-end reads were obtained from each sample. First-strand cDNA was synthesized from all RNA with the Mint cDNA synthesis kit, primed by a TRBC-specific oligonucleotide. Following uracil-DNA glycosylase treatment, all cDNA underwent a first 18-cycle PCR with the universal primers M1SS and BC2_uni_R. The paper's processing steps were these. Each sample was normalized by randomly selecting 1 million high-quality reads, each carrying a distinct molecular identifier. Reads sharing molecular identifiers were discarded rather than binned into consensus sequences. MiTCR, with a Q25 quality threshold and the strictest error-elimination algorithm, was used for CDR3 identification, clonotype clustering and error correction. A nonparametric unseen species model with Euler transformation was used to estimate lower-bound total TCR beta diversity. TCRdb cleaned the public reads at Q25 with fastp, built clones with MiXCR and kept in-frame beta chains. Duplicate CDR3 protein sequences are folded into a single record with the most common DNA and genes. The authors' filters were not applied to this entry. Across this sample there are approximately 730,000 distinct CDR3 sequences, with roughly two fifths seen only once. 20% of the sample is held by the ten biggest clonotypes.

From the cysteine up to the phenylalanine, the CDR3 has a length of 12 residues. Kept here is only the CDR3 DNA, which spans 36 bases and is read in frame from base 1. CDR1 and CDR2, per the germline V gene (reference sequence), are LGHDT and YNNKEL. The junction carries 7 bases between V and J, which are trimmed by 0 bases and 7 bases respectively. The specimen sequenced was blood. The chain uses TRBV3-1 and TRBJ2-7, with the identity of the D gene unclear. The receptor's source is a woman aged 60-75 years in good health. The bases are TGTGCCAGCAGCCAAGAGGGGTGGGAGCAGTACTTC. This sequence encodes CASSQEGWEQYF.